This entry concerns a single T cell receptor beta chain. As yet, its antigen is unknown. With 1 base removed from V and 9 bases from J, the gap between germline ends came to 16 bases. The CDR3 consists of 15 residues. The V gene's germline CDR1 is SGHAT and CDR2 FQNNGV. This entry belongs to a study of shared clonotypes between healthy human individuals. Looking at the study overall: Per donor, CD8 memory used one plate, CD8 naive used two, CD4 memory used three and CD4 naive used three. Study-level results: The naive CD4 repertoires of several donors were compared, and 5% to 6.5% of clonotypes were shared. Generally, naive subsets (rather than memory subsets) showed larger estimated richness. Generation probabilities of non-shared clonotypes were lower (relative to those shared by all four donors).

Profiling relied on immunoSEQ multiplex PCR, and the TCRdb table lists in-frame clones only, not all of them. The sample records around 2.1 million clones, approximately 94% being singletons. Sequences were obtained from naive CD4+ T cells sorted from blood. The subset was: CD45RA+ positively selected. The V call is TRBV11-2, the J call TRBJ2-1, with D perhaps being TRBD1 or TRBD2 (5 bases each). The TCR comes from a man aged 18 to 35 in good health. The CDR3 loop reads CASSLGWADGAEQFF. Written as DNA, the CDR3 is TGTGCCAGCAGCTTAGGATGGGCGGACGGGGCTGAGCAGTTCTTC.